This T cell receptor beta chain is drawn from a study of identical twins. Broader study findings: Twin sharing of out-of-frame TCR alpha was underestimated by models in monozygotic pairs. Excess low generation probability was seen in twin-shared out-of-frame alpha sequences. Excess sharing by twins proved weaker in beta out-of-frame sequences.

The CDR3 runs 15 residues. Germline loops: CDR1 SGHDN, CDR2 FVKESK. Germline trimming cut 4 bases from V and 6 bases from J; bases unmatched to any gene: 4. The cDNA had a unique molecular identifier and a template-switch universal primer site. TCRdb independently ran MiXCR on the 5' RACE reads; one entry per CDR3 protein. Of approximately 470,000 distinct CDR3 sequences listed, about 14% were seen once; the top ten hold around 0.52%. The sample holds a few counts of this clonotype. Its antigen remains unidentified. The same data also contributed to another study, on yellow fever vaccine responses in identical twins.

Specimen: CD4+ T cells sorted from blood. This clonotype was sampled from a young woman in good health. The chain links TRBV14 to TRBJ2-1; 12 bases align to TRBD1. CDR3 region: CASSPGQGAGNEQFF. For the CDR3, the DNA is TGTGCCAGCAGCCCGGGACAGGGGGCAGGCAATGAGCAGTTCTTC.